The present T cell receptor (beta chain) was sequenced within a study of response to subunit inactivated influenza vaccine. The CDR3 contains 14 residues. Trimming at V came to 6 bases and at J to 5 bases, leaving 7 bases not matched to a gene. MiXCR, run by TCRdb on the RT-PCR reads, gives a single entry per CDR3 protein. There are 550,000 to 800,000 distinct CDR3 sequences in the sample; about 14% occur only once, and 5.5% to 7% lies in the top ten. In this sample, this clonotype turned up a few times. Antigen unknown. Study-level points and caveats: Researchers suggested that each seasonal influenza vaccination recruits few new T cells.

The chain combines TRBV12-3 or TRBV12-4 with TRBJ1-5; 7 nucleotides align to TRBD1. The sequencing used PBMCs from blood, collected less than 15 days before vaccination. This TCR came from a man aged 45 to 65 who received an inactivated influenza vaccine. The CDR3 is CASSLQGGDQPQHF. DNA of the CDR3: TGTGCCAGCAGCCTTCAGGGGGGGGATCAGCCCCAGCATTTT.